This paragraph covers one T cell receptor beta chain sequence. No cognate antigen has been identified for it. Base qualities are not at hand, and no much larger clone is one base apart. The data stem from a study of blood T cell repertoires in COVID-19 (dated by TCRdb to 2018 to 2020). Some background on the complete study: Samples from collaborators originated in the United States, Italy and Spain and spanned both the acute and convalescent phases of COVID-19. Where HLA class I and class II types were available, the types were taken from metadata supplied by the sample provider, not from assay-based typing. The dataset comprised deeply sampled blood TCRbeta repertoires from subjects exposed to, actively infected with, or recovered from COVID-19. A freely available public database, intended as a resource for researchers studying the immune response to SARS-CoV-2, is where the repertoires were released. The samples were drawn from two sources: the first 160 participants of the ongoing ImmuneRACE study, and fewer than 1,500 subjects contributed by 6 global collaborators. The material from the prospective study consisted of cDNA or gDNA derived from T cells, B-cell-depleted T cells, or PBMCs. A de-identified subject ID, COVID-19 status, age in years and sex were almost always included in the sample metadata. Overall study outcomes, separate from this receptor: How much clinical and demographic metadata was included differed by source and by participant, and the metadata was provided uncurated.

Participants in the prospective study were aged about 18 to 90 years, lived in over 20 United States geographic areas, and enrolled through a virtual design. To assign participants to cohorts, the prospective study relied on clinical history that participants themselves reported in a screening survey and a study questionnaire. ImmuneRACE Cohort 3 recovered participants were defined by two consecutive negative NP/OP PCR tests, healthcare professional clearance, or symptom resolution. In the prospective study, whole blood, serum and a nasopharyngeal or oropharyngeal swab were collected from each participant by mobile phlebotomists. Prospective study participants could optionally give additional blood draws and questionnaires over an approximately two-month period. Before DNA extraction, prospective study blood samples were shipped either frozen or at room temperature. TCRbeta CDR3 regions were amplified from genomic DNA using the immunoSEQ Assay, a bias-controlled multiplex PCR. On the study's bioinformatics: Within the assay, amplification of reference gene primers was used to estimate how many nucleated cells each sample contained. Sequence reads were collapsed and filtered to measure the absolute abundance of every unique TCRbeta CDR3 rearrangement. For each sample, productive Simpson clonality was calculated as the square root of Simpson's diversity index across productive rearrangements. In its TCRdb copy, this immuneACCESS table keeps in-frame sequences only and misses some clones. Where compared with another copy, unresolved V genes explain less than half of these, and the others have no known cause. Clonal size and the V and J genes are those of that table, whereas D and trimming came from the DNA. This sample comprises approximately 300,000 clones, around 86% of them detected only once. The ten top clones hold 3.5% to 5% of the sample.

Including the terminal cysteine and phenylalanine, the CDR3 comprises 13 residues. This entry keeps only the CDR3 DNA: 39 bases, framed from base 1. The germline V end is reduced by 7 bases and the J end by 5 bases; junction bases left unmatched: 4. The germline V gene gives CDR1 as ENHRY and CDR2 as SYGVKD. Material: PBMCs or T cells enriched from blood (not recorded which). The clonotype originates from a man in his thirties or forties who had recovered from COVID-19. The chain joins TRBV10-3 to TRBJ2-1, with 8 middle bases fitting TRBD2. The bases are TGTGCCATCAAACTAGCGGATAACAATGAGCAGTTCTTC. The resulting protein is CAIKLADNNEQFF.